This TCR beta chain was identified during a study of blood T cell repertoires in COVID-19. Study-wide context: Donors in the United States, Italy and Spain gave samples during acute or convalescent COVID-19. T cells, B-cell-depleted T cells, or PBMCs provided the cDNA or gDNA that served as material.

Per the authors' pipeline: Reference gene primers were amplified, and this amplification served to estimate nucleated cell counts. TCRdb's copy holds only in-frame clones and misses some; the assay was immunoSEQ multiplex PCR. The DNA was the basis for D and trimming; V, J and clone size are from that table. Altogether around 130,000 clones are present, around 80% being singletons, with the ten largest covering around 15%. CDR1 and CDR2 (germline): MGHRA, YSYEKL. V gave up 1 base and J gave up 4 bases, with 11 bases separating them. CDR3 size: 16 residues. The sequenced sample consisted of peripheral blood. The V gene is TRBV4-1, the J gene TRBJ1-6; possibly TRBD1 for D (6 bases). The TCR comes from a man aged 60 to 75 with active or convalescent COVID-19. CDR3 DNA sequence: TGCGCCAGCAGCCAAGGGTACAGGGCTTATAATTCACCCCTCCACTTT. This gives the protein CASSQGYRAYNSPLHF.